This T cell receptor beta chain was identified in a study of T cell repertoires in ileal Crohn's disease (dated by TCRdb to about 2019). About the investigation overall: At the time of surgery, approximately 35% of patients were active smokers, and the median duration of disease was roughly eight years. Roughly half of the patients were given postoperative therapy, with about 19 on anti-TNF agents and about 11 on thiopurines. A prospective multicentre cohort supplied the 50 to 70 Crohn's disease patients whose TCR repertoires were analysed. The study sequenced approximately 170 mucosal samples from around 52 patients, taken at several locations on the surgical specimen and at postoperative endoscopy. Surgery was performed for a complication in all patients, with stricturing disease in around 60% and penetrating disease in 39%. Endoscopic postoperative recurrence was defined as a Rutgeerts score above i0. The study was conducted in parallel with a multicentre cohort that was designed to identify predictors of early endoscopic recurrence following ileocolonic resection. Results the study describes overall, beyond this receptor: Higher high-frequency clone percentages at surgery were associated with endoscopic recurrence; all patients with clonality above 26.8% (18/57) had recurrence. More high-frequency clones were carried by sorted CD8 T cells than by CD4 T cells, suggesting that mucosal expansions were mainly CD8. Only a subgroup of patients, of unstated size, had their mucosal CD4 and CD8 T cells sorted and sequenced. Patients who were active smokers at surgery had a significantly higher proportion of clonal expansions than non-smokers (about 25% vs 18%, p=0.02).

The protocol used for the library was the immunoSEQ multiplex PCR assay. Adaptive Biotechnology amplified CDR3 regions from genomic DNA with a two-step multiplex PCR that controlled for amplification bias. The first PCR used primers for every V and J gene segment; the second PCR added barcodes and Illumina adapters. CDR3 libraries were sequenced using an Illumina instrument. In the paper's pipeline: Vendor-provided pipelines were combined with custom analysis of raw data in R/Bioconductor under R version 3.3.0. Clonality, which ranges from 0 to 1, was calculated as the inverse of the normalised Shannon entropy across all productive clones. The repertoire share taken up by the top 100 clones defined high-frequency clones, and only clones that passed a 95% confidence test were kept. Repertoire diversity was measured with the Simpson index, and overlap between samples was measured with the Morisita-Horn index. Entries here come from immuneACCESS through TCRdb and include only in-frame sequences with V and J called. Some clones fail to appear in such tables; in the studies checked, an unresolved V gene covers under half of the shortfall, and the cause of the remainder is unknown. V, J and clone size were drawn from that table, and D and trimming were deduced from the DNA. This sample is represented by roughly 3,400 clones; more than 75% of them were singletons. Roughly 2.7% of the sample is held by the ten biggest clonotypes.

The intended sense of this specimen's time point label: sorted mucosal CD4 T cells. Before cell sorting, lamina propria lymphocytes from surgical specimens were separated using a Ficoll-hypaque gradient. To be eligible, patients had to be adults with ileal or ileocolonic Crohn's disease and an indication for ileocolonic resection. Sorting of CD4 and CD8 T cells was performed on a BD FACSAria III, reaching a mean purity above 97%. In regard to this clone: The target of this receptor is not known. No base qualities exist here, and no much larger clone lies one base off it.

Measured from the cysteine to the phenylalanine, the CDR3 is 15 residues long. The DNA shown is the 45-base CDR3, in frame from base 1. CDR1 and CDR2 are read off the germline V gene (reference sequence) as WNHNN and SYGVQD. Ends trimmed: V by 0 bases, J by 4 bases; bases unmatched to a gene: 2. The TCR originated in an adult with Crohn's disease. The chain joins TRBV10-1 to TRBJ2-3, and 9 junction bases match TRBD1. The sample comprised CD4+ T cells sorted from the ileum. The bases are TGCGCCAGCAGTGAGTCCGGGACAGGGCCAGATACGCAGTATTTT. Its translation reads: CASSESGTGPDTQYF.